This T cell receptor (beta chain) was identified in a study of CD8 T cells in ankylosing spondylitis (dated by TCRdb to about 2017). Context from the whole study: The study profiled T cell receptor beta repertoires in healthy donors and ankylosing spondylitis patients to find disease-linked TCR variants. The full study cohort was made up of 25 ankylosing spondylitis patients and 108 healthy donors. Peripheral blood samples were taken, and synovial fluid was additionally collected from ankylosing spondylitis patients. The research as a whole found: A CD8+ phenotype was shown by the disease-linked clones, which were found at relatively low frequencies in peripheral blood. Some motif variants were previously reported in synovial fluid and blood of reactive arthritis patients, suggesting common disease-initiation mechanisms. The disease-linked clones were reported as significantly enriched in matched synovial fluid samples from ankylosing spondylitis patients. Blood from ankylosing spondylitis patients appeared to be characterized by a TCR beta motif made up of several highly homologous amino acid variants.

Sequencing took place on an Illumina HiSeq 2500. TCR beta libraries were prepared by quantitative 5'-RACE with molecular barcodes. In the source study's methods: A new computational method based on a probabilistic model of VDJ rearrangement was used to identify disease-linked TCR variants. TCRdb handled the public reads itself, with Q25 trimming in fastp and clone calling in MiXCR, and kept productive beta chains. Rows are unified per CDR3 protein, each entry keeping the most common DNA and genes. The V and J calls and clone size are TCRdb's, not the authors'. Across this sample there are 400,000 or so distinct CDR3 sequences, with about 24% seen only once. The ten largest clones represent roughly 1% of the sample. The CDR3, from cysteine to phenylalanine, totals 14 residues. Of the read, only the CDR3 DNA is kept; its 42 bases are in frame from base 1. From a lookup of the germline V gene, CDR1 and CDR2 are SGHAT and FQNNGV. V lost 5 bases and J lost 12 bases; the stretch between them is 20 bases long.

This clonotype was seen a few times. Its antigen target is currently unknown. The sample holds no much larger clone one base away, and base qualities are not on file. The source material was blood, either unsorted or a sorted T cell fraction (not recorded which). The chain couples TRBV11-2 to TRBJ2-1, with the D call perhaps TRBD1 or TRBD2, as 5 bases match in each case. This clonotype was obtained from a male donor with ankylosing spondylitis. The CDR3 protein sequence reads: CASSAGLLGVMQFF. The nucleotide sequence reads TGTGCCAGCAGCGCAGGGCTGCTGGGGGTGATGCAGTTCTTC.